The 13 T cell receptor beta chains listed next were all sequenced from one sample in a study of blood T cell repertoires in COVID-19. Libraries were prepared by immunoSEQ multiplex PCR; TCRdb keeps only in-frame clonotypes and omits some of them. This table holds roughly 86,000 clones, about four fifths found once. What was sequenced was peripheral blood. The receptors were gathered from a human donor in a cohort sampled during active COVID-19.

The chain couples TRBV6-6 to TRBJ1-4; D gene uncertain. Trimming shortened V by 6 bases and J by 8 bases, and 16 bases separated the two germline ends. Per the germline V gene, CDR1 is MNHNY and CDR2 is SVGAGI (reference sequence). The CDR3 spans 14 residues. CDR3 coding DNA: TGTGCCAGCAGAGAACTCCAGAGGAACGAAAAACTGTTTTTT. It codes for CASRELQRNEKLFF.

As DNA, the CDR3 is TGTGCCAGCAGCCAAGGCCGGGGGGGCACTAATGAAAAACTGTTTTTT. It encodes CASSQGRGGTNEKLFF. The chain carries TRBV3-1 (or the pseudogene TRBV3-2) and TRBJ1-4; perhaps TRBD1 as D (6 bases). There are 16 residues in the CDR3. Germline CDR1 and CDR2: LGHDT and YNNKEL (reference sequence). V was pared by 1 base and J by 2 bases, with 11 bases between.

The chain uses TRBV10-3 and TRBJ1-1, with no clear D. Trimming shortened V by 7 bases and J by 3 bases, and 15 bases separated the two germline ends. CDR3 length equals 14 residues. CDR1 and CDR2 (germline): ENHRY, SYGVKD. CDR3 residues: CAIKPPAGDTEAFF. The CDR3 nucleotides read TGTGCCATCAAGCCCCCGGCAGGTGACACTGAAGCTTTCTTT.

The chain has TRBV6-5 and TRBJ2-7, with D maybe TRBD1 (5 bases). This CDR3 is built from 15 residues. The V end was cut by 2 bases, the J end by 3 bases, with 14 bases between. From germline, CDR1 is MNHEY and CDR2 SVGAGI. CDR3 amino acids: CASSYRQGVNYEQYF. CDR3 nucleotides: TGTGCCAGCAGTTACAGGCAGGGTGTTAACTACGAGCAGTACTTC.

This clone was observed once. The chain recombines TRBV6-6 with TRBJ2-3, with D possibly TRBD2 on 5 matching bases. Germline values: CDR1 MNHNY, CDR2 SVGAGI (reference sequence). V was pared by 7 bases and J by 3 bases, with 11 bases between. The CDR3 has 13 residues. The chain's CDR3 is CASTRVGTDTQYF. Here the CDR3 DNA reads TGTGCCAGCACGAGGGTTGGGACAGATACGCAGTATTTT.

The J gene is TRBJ2-2, the V gene TRBV7-2; TRBD2 matches at 13 bases. The CDR3 runs 18 residues. J was trimmed by 4 bases and V by 5 bases; bases with no gene match: 10. Germline-derived CDR1 and CDR2 are SGHTA and FQGNSA. CDR3 DNA: TGTGCCAGCAGCCCCAGAGGGACTAGCGGGGCGGGCACCGGGGAGCTGTTTTTT. Residues: CASSPRGTSGAGTGELFF.

The CDR3 nucleotides are TGTGCTAGTGGTTTGTTATCAGGGTCCTATGGCTACACCTTC. Translation gives CASGLLSGSYGYTF. The V gene is TRBV12-5, the J gene TRBJ1-2; a possible D gene is TRBD1 (5 bases). The CDR3 has 14 residues. V dropped 2 bases and J dropped 4 bases, with 11 bases sitting between them. The V gene's germline CDR1 is LGHNT and CDR2 FRNRAP.

The rearrangement links TRBV4-1 to TRBJ2-7; 9 bases fit TRBD2. CDR3 length equals 16 residues. J was trimmed by 2 bases and V by 0 bases; bases with no gene match: 5. In germline, CDR1 is MGHRA, CDR2 YSYEKL. The CDR3 DNA reads TGCGCCAGCAGCCAAGAAAGTAGCGGGGGAACCTACGAGCAGTACTTC. It yields the protein CASSQESSGGTYEQYF.

This clone turned up a few times. The rearrangement links TRBV18 to TRBJ1-5, with unresolved D. Trimming took 5 bases from V and 1 from J, leaving 12 bases between them. Germline CDR1 reads KGHSH; CDR2 reads LQKENI. The CDR3 length is 15 residues. CDR3 coding DNA: TGTGCCAGCTCAAACGAGGGTATCAGCAATCAGCCCCAGCATTTT. It encodes CASSNEGISNQPQHF.

The genes are TRBV5-1 and TRBJ2-3, with 9 positions matching TRBD2. This CDR3 has 15 amino acids. Germline loops: CDR1 SGHRS, CDR2 YFSETQ. V was clipped by 5 bases and J by 7 bases; unmatched bases: 11. The CDR3 DNA is TGCGCCAGCAGTCTCGGGGGAGCGGGAGGAAATACGCAGTATTTT. It translates to CASSLGGAGGNTQYF.

J is TRBJ2-5 and V is TRBV3-1 (or the pseudogene TRBV3-2), with a possible D match to TRBD1 (5 bases). CDR1 LGHDT and CDR2 YNNKEL come from the germline V gene (reference sequence). V was clipped by 8 bases and J by 4 bases, with 17 bases between them. CDR3 length: 14 residues. The CDR3 reads CASAQRRGLETQYF. In nucleotides, the CDR3 is TGTGCCAGCGCTCAAAGAAGGGGCTTAGAGACCCAGTACTTC.

The gene calls are TRBV19 and TRBJ1-4; perhaps TRBD1 as D (6 bases). In germline, CDR1 is LNHDA, CDR2 SQIVND (reference sequence). The germline V and J ends were trimmed by 4 bases and 4 bases, with 13 bases remaining between them. The CDR3 totals 15 residues. CDR3 coding DNA: TGTGCCAGTAGTACGGACCTAGGGGGTAATGAAAAACTGTTTTTT. It translates to CASSTDLGGNEKLFF.

A few counts support this clone. The chain couples TRBV28 to TRBJ2-3; TRBD1 aligns across 12 bases. Per germline, CDR1 MDHEN and CDR2 SYDVKM. The trim removed 3 bases at V and 1 base at J, leaving 23 bases unmatched. The CDR3 sequence is 23 residues long. DNA of the CDR3: TGTGCCAGCAGTTTTTTTGGGATAGGGGACAGGGGGCGCGCCCACGGCGGCACAGATACGCAGTATTTT. Amino acid sequence: CASSFFGIGDRGRAHGGTDTQYF.